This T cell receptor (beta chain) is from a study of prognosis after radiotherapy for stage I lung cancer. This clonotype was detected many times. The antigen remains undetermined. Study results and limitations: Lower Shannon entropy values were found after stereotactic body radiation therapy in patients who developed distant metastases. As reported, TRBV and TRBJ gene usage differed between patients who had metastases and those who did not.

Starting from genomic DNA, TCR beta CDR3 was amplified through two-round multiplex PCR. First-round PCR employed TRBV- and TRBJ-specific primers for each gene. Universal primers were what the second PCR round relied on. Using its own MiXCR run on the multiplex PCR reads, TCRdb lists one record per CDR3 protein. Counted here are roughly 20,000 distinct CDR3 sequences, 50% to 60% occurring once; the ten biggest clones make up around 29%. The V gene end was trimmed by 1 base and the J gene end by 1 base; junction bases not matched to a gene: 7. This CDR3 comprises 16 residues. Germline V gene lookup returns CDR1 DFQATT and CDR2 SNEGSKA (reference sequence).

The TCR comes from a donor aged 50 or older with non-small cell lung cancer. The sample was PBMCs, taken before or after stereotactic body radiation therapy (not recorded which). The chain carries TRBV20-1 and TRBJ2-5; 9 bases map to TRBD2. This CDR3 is CSARGTGTSSQETQYF. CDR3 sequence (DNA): TGCAGTGCTAGAGGAACCGGGACTAGCTCCCAAGAGACCCAGTACTTC.